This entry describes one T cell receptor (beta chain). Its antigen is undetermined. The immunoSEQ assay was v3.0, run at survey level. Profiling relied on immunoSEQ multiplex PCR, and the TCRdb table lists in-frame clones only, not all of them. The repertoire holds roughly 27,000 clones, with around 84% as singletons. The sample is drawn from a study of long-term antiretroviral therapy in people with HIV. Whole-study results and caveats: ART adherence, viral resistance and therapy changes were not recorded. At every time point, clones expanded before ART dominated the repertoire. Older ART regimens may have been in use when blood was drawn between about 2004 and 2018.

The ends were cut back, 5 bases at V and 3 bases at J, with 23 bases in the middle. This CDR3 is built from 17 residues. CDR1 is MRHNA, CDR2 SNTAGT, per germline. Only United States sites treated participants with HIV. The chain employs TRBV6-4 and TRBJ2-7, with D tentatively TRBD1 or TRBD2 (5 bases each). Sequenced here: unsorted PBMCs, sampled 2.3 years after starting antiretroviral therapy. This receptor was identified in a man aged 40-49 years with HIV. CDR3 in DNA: TGTGCCAGCAGTCCTAGGGGTGCGACGGACTCTCACTACGAGCAGTACTTC. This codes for CASSPRGATDSHYEQYF.